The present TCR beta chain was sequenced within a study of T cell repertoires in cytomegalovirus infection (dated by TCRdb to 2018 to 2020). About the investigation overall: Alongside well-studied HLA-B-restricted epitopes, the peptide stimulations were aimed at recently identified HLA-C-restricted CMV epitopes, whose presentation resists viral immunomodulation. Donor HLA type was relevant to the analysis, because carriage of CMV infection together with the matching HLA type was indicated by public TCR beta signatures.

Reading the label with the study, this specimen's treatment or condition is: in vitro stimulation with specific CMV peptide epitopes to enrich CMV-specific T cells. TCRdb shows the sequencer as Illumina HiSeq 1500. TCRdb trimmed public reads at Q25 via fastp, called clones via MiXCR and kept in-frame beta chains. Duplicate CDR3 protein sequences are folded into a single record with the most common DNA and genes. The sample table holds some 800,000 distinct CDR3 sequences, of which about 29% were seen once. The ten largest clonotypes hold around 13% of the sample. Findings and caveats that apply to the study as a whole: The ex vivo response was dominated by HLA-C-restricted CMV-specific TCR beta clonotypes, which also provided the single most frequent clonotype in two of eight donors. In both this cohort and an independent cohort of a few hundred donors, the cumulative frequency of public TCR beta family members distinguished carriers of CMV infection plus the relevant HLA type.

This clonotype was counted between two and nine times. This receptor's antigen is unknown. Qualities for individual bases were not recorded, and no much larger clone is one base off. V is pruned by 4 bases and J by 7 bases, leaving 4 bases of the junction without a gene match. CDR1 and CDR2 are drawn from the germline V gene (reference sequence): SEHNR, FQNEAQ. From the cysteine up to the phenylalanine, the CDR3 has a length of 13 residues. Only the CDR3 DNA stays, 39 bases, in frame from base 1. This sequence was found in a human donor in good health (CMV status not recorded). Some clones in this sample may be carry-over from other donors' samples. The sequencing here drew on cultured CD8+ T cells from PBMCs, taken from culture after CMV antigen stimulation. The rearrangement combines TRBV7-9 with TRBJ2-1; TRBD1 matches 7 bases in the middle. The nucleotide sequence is TGTGCCAGCAGCTGGGACAGAAATAATGAGCAGTTCTTC. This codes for CASSWDRNNEQFF.